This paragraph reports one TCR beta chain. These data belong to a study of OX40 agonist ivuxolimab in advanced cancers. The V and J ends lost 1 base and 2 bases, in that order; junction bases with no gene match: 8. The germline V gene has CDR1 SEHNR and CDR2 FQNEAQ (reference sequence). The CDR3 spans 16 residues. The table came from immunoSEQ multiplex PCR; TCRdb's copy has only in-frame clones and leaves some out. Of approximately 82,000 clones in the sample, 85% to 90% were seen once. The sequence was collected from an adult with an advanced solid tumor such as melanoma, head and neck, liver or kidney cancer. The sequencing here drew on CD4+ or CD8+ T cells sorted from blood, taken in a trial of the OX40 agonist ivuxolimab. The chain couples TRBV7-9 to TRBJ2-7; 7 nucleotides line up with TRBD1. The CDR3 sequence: CASSLGGQFQAYEQYF. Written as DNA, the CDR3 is TGTGCCAGCAGCTTAGGGGGACAGTTCCAAGCCTACGAGCAGTACTTC. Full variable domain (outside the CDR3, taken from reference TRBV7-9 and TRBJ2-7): DTGVSQNPRHKITKRGQNVTFRCDPISEHNRLYWYRQTLGQGPEFLTYFQNEAQLEKSRLLSDRFSAERPKGSFSTLEIQRTEQGDSAMYLCASSLGGQFQAYEQYFGPGTRLTVT.